This T cell receptor beta chain originates from a study of cytomegalovirus exposure and HLA in healthy donors. The donors were part of the validation cohort, which consisted of more than 90 subjects and was separate from the first cohort of around 620 subjects. The study, taken as a whole, reports: Within the roughly 120 validation repertoires, first-cohort TCR clusters tended to co-occur, according to a later analysis. Under in vitro conditions, a few CMV-associated chains were confirmed as specific for CMV antigens.

Germline CDR1 reads SGHAT; CDR2 reads FQDESV (reference sequence). The length of the CDR3 is 16 residues. The junction had 8 bases not matched to a gene; V was cut back by 5 bases and J by 2 bases. In the case of this clone: Its target is unknown.

Sequenced by immunoSEQ multiplex PCR; TCRdb stores in-frame clones only, minus some. This sample has fewer than 70,000 clones; more than 80% occur once, and the top ten carry about 3%. The chain uses TRBV11-1 and TRBJ2-1, with TRBD1 matching 8 bases. This receptor was identified in a man between 18 and 29 years old in good health and CMV-seronegative. Sample: PBMCs. The CDR3 bases are TGTGCCAGCAGCCCCTCGGACAGGGTACCCTACAATGAGCAGTTCTTC. Protein sequence: CASSPSDRVPYNEQFF.